This TCR beta chain was recovered during a study of blood T cells in healthy people across ages. The study's findings and limits: With donor CMV status unknown, expanded clonotype changes were possibly confounded.

A second PCR of about 7 to 12 cycles used a sample-barcoded 5' primer and a J-beta primer mix. TCRdb reprocessed the 5' RACE reads with MiXCR, giving one entry per CDR3 protein. The sample has some 1 million distinct CDR3 sequences; over 35% are singletons. On this clonotype: Its cognate antigen is unknown.

The specimen was blood. This TCR was sampled from a woman in her sixties in good health.

The CDR3 reads CASSRGTTATKFYGPYF. Written as DNA, the CDR3 is TGTGCCAGCAGCCGGGGGACAACCGCTACCAAGTTCTACGGGCCGTACTTC. The V and J genes are TRBV7-8 and TRBJ2-4; D might be TRBD1 or TRBD2, each matching 6 bases. V was clipped by 5 bases and J by 15 bases, with 32 bases between them. CDR1 is SGHVS, CDR2 FQNEAQ, per germline. This CDR3 comprises 17 residues.